This T cell receptor (beta chain) was sequenced for a study of vaccination and CD4 T cells after COVID-19. Overall study context: Sampling post-COVID took place a median roughly 92 days after diagnosis (range 35 to 161).

This clonotype appeared a few times. As yet, its antigen is unknown. Sequencing of cultured CD4+ T cell DNA used the Oncomine TCR Beta short-read assay. The genomic DNA was obtained from cultured CD4+ T cells by extraction with the QIAamp micro DNA kit. MiXCR, run by TCRdb on the PCR reads, gives a single entry per CDR3 protein. The table has roughly 11,000 distinct CDR3 sequences, approximately 53% seen once. From germline, CDR1 is MNHEY and CDR2 SMNVEV (reference sequence). V lost 3 bases, J lost 2 bases, and 20 bases lay in between. The CDR3 loop spans 18 amino acids. Regarding the study as a whole: A nonsignificant rise from roughly 22 to 38 was seen in the median number of SARS-CoV-2-reactive clonotypes.

Indicated treatment: roughly ten-day PBMC culture with coronavirus spike peptide pools or control peptides (ViraFEST assay). Dates of PCR positivity, March to December 2020, preceded the US Alpha, Beta and Delta variants. The V gene is TRBV27, the J gene TRBJ2-1; tentatively, D is TRBD1 or TRBD2 (5 bases each). Sequencing was performed on CD4+ T cells from blood, cultured in vitro. The clonotype was recovered from a human donor who had recovered from COVID-19. CDR3 nucleotide sequence: TGTGCCAGCAGTTTCGGGGCCTCCGGGCGGTTTACCTACAATGAGCAGTTCTTC. This gives the protein CASSFGASGRFTYNEQFF.